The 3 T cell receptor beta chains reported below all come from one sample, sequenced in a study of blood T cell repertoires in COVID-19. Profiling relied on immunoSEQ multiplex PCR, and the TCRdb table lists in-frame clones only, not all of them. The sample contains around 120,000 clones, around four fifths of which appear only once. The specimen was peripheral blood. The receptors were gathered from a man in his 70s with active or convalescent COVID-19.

This CDR3 is CASSRTGAARETQYF. CDR3 coding DNA: TGTGCCAGCAGCCGTACAGGGGCGGCCAGGGAGACCCAGTACTTC. The rearrangement joins TRBV6-5 to TRBJ2-5, with TRBD1 identical over 7 bases. This CDR3 is 15 amino acids long. With V trimmed by 6 bases and J by 5 bases, 12 bases remained unmatched. Germline V gene lookup returns CDR1 MNHEY and CDR2 SVGAGI.

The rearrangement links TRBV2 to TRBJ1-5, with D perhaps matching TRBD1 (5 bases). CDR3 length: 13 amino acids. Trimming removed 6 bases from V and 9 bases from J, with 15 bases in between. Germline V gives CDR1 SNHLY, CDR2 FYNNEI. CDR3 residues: CASSDSNRGPQHF. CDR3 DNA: TGTGCCAGCAGCGACAGTAACAGAGGGCCCCAGCATTTT.

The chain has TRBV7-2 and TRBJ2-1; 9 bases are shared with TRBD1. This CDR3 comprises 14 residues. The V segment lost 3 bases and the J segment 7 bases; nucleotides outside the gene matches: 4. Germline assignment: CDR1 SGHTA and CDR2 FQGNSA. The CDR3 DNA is TGTGCCAGCAGCTTCGACAGGGGGGATAATGAGCAGTTCTTC. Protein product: CASSFDRGDNEQFF.